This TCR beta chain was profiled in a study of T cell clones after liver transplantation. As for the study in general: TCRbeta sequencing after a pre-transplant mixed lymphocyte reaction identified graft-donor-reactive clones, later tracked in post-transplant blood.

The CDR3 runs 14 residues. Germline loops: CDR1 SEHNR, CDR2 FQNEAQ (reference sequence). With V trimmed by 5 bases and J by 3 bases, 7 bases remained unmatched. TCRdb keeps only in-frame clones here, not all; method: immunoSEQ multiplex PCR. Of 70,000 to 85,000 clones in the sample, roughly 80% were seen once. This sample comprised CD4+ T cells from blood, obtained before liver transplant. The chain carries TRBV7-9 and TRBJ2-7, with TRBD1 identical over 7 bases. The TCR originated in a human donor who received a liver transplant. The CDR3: CASSRNTGDYEQYF. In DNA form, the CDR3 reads TGTGCCAGCAGCCGAAATACAGGGGACTACGAGCAGTACTTC.